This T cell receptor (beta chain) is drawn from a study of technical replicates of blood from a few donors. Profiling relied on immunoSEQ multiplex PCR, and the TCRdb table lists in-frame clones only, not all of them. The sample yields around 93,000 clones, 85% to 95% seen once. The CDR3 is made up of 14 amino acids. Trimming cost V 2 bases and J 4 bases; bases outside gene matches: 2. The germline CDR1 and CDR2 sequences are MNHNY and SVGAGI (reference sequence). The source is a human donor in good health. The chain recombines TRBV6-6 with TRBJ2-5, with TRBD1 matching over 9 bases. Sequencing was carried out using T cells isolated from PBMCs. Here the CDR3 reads CASSYDRGAETQYF. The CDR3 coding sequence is TGTGCCAGCAGTTACGACAGGGGGGCAGAGACCCAGTACTTC.